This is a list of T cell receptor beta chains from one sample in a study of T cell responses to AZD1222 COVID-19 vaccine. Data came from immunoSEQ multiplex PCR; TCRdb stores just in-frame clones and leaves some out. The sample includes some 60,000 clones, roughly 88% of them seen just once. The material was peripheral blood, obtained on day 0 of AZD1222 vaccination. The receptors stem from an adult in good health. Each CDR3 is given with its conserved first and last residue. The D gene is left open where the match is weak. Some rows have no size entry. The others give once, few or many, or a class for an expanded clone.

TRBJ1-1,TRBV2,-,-,CASSEGFSTEAFF,TGTGCCAGCAGTGAAGGGTTTAGCACTGAAGCTTTCTTT
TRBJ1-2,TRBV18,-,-,CASLAGGDYGYTF,TGTGCCAGCTTGGCTGGCGGAGACTATGGCTACACCTTC
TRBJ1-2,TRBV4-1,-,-,CASSQVYRGDGYTF,TGCGCCAGCAGCCAAGTATATCGAGGGGATGGCTACACCTTC
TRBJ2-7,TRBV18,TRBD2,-,CASSPRESAEQYF,TGTGCCAGCTCACCGCGGGAGTCAGCCGAGCAGTACTTC
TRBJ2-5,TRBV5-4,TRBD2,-,CASSLGSGGSREETQYF,TGTGCCAGCAGCTTAGGGTCGGGCGGGAGCAGGGAGGAGACCCAGTACTTC
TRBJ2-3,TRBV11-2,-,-,CASSPFRRDTQYF,TGTGCCAGCAGCCCATTTAGGAGGGATACGCAGTATTTT
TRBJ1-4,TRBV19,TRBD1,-,CASSSGTEGAQKLFF,TGTGCCAGTAGTTCGGGGACAGAAGGCGCTCAAAAACTGTTTTTT
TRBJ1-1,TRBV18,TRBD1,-,CASSPAAGGNTEAFF,TGTGCCAGCTCACCAGCCGCAGGGGGGAACACTGAAGCTTTCTTT
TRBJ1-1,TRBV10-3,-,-,CAISESVISRNTEAFF,TGTGCCATCAGTGAGTCTGTAATTAGCCGGAACACTGAAGCTTTCTTT
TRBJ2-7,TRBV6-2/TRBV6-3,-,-,CASSYKGSGREQYF,TGTGCCAGCAGTTATAAGGGCAGCGGTAGGGAGCAGTACTTC
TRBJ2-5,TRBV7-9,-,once,CASSTGVTQYF,TGTGCCAGCAGCACGGGGGTGACCCAGTACTTC
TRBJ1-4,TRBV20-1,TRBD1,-,CSASYRGNEKLFF,TGCAGTGCTAGTTACAGGGGAAATGAAAAACTGTTTTTT
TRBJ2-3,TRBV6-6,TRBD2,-,CASSLTTTSGRPDTQYF,TGTGCCAGCAGTCTCACTACGACTAGCGGGAGGCCAGATACGCAGTATTTT
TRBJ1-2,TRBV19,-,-,CASSMGRHSSNYGYTF,TGTGCCAGTAGTATGGGTAGACACTCGTCTAACTATGGCTACACCTTC
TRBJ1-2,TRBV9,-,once,CASQRAAESYYGYTF,TGTGCCAGCCAACGGGCCGCGGAATCTTACTATGGCTACACCTTC